Included here is one T cell receptor beta chain sequence, with context. This sample was included in a study of STAT5B mutations in CD4+ large granular lymphocyte leukemia. Measured with immunoSEQ multiplex PCR; TCRdb has only the in-frame clones, and not every one. In the table there are roughly 3,600 clones, around 86% of which are singletons. This CDR3 spans 16 amino acids. J was trimmed by 6 bases and V by 5 bases; bases with no gene match: 11. Germline V gene sequence: CDR1 MNHEY, CDR2 SMNVEV (reference sequence). V usage is TRBV27 and J usage is TRBJ2-7; 12 nucleotides line up with TRBD2. The material sequenced was CD4+ T cells from blood buffy coats. The receptor comes from a human donor in good health. CDR3 loop: CASSPSPGLAGFEQYF. The CDR3 DNA follows: TGTGCCAGCAGTCCAAGCCCGGGACTAGCGGGTTTCGAGCAGTACTTC.